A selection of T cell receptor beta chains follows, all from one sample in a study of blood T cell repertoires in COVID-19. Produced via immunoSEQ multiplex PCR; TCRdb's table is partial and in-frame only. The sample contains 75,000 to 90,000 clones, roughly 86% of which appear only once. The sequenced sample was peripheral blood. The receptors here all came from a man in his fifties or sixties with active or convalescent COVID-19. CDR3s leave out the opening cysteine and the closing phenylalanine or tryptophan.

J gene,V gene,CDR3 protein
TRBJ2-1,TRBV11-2,ASSPLVSKAF
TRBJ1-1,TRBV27,ASSFGFNTEAF
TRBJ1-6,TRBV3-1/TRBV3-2,ASSQATGSGDSPLH
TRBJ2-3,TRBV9,ASSAGLHTDTQY
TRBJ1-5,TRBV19,ASSIQGRSNQPQH
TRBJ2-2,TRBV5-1,ASSFESTGELF
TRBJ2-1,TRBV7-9,ASSKLVESYNEQF
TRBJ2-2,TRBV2,ASSAGTGGAKTGELF
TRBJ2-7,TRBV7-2,ASSLYAYEQY
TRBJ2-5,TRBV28,ASRFTGSWETQY
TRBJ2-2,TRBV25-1,ASIGTGVPGELF
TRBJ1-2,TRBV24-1,ATSDWTGQGYT
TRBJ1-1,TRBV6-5,ASSSPRQGAEAF
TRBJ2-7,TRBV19,ASSASSGTGYYEQY
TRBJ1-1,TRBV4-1,ASSRLGTGLEAF
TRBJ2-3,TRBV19,ASSSRDRGRGRTDTQY
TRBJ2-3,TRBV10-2,ASIKGGTDTQY
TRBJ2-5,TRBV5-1,ASSQASGGLETQY
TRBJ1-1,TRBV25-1,ASSDYVSGGPAF
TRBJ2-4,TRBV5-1,ASSQTGGAKNIQY
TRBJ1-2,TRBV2,ASSDRGNNYGYT
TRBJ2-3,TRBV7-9,ASSPEGHLSTDTQY
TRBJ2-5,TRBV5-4,ASSLAGAGEETQY
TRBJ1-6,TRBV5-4,ASSLPQNNSPLH
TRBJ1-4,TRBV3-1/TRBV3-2,ASSTLTGGNEKLF
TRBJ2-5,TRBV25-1,ASSEGGRETQY
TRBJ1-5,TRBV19,ASTAAGTGGLNQPQH
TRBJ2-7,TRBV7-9,ASSLASGTRFGYEQY
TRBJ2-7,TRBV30,AWSVAHEQY
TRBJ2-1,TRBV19,ASGTGALGEQF
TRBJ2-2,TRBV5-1,ASSYSLLAGMNTGELF
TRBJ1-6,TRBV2,ASSEMGQSYNSPLH
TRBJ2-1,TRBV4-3,ASSQPGGRYNEQF
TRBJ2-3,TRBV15,ATSRDSGTGGTDTQY
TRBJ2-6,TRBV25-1,ASSESRGGASGANVLT
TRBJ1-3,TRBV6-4,ASRLAGNTIY
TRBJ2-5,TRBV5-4,ASSWGEGEQETQY
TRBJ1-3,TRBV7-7,ASSKTGAGNTIY
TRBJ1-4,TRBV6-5,ASSYSRGPNEKLF
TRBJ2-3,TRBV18,ASSPSVGTDTQY